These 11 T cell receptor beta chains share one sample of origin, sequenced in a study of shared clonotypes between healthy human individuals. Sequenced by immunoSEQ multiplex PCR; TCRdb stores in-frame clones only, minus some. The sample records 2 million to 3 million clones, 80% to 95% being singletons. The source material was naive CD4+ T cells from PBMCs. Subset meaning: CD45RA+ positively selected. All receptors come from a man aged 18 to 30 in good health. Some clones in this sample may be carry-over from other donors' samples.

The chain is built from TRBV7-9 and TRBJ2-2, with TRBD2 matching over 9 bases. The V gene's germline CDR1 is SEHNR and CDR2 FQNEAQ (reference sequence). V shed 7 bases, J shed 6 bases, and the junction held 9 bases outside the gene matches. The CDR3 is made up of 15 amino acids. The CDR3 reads CASIVGSGSSGELFF. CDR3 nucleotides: TGTGCCAGCATAGTAGGTAGCGGGAGCTCCGGGGAGCTGTTTTTT.

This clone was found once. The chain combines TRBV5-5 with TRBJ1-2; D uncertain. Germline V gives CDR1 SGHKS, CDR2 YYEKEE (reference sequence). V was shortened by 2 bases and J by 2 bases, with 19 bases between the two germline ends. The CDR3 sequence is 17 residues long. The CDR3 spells CASSLHEGGGSNYGYTF. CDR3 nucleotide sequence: TGTGCCAGCAGCTTACACGAGGGAGGAGGTTCGAACTATGGCTACACCTTC.

Written as DNA, the CDR3 is TGTGCCTGGAGCTTAAAGGGGAGGGGCGGACAGAGCAATCAGCCCCAGCATTTT. Amino acid sequence: CAWSLKGRGGQSNQPQHF. V is TRBV30 and J is TRBJ1-5; D is perhaps TRBD1 (6 bases). The CDR3 is 18 amino acids. Germline V CDR1 and CDR2: GTSNPN, SVGIG (reference sequence). Trimming took off 3 bases at V and 1 base at J, with 22 bases between the two ends.

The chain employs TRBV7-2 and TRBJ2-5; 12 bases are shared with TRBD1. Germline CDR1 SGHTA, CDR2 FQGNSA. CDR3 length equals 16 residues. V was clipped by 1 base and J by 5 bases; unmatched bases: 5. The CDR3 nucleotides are TGTGCCAGCAGCTTAGTCGGGACAGGGGGCATGGAGACCCAGTACTTC. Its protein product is CASSLVGTGGMETQYF.

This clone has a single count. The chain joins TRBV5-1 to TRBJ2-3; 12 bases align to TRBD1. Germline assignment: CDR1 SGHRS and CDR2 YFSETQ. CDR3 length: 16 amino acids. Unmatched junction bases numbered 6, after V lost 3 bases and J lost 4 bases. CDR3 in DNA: TGCGCCAGCAGCTCGCCGGGACAGGGGGCCTCAGATACGCAGTATTTT. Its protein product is CASSSPGQGASDTQYF.

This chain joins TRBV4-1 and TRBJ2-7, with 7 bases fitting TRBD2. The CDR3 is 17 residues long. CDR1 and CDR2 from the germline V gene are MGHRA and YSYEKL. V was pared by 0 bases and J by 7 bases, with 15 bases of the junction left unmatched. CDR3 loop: CASSQDKGWGGRVEQYF. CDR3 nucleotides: TGCGCCAGCAGCCAAGATAAAGGTTGGGGGGGTCGGGTAGAGCAGTACTTC.

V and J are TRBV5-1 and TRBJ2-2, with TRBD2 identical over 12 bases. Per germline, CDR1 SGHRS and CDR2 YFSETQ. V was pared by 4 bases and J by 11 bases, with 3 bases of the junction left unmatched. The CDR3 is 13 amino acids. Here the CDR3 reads CASSQTSGSELFF. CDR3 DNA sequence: TGCGCCAGCAGCCAGACTAGCGGGAGCGAGCTGTTTTTT.

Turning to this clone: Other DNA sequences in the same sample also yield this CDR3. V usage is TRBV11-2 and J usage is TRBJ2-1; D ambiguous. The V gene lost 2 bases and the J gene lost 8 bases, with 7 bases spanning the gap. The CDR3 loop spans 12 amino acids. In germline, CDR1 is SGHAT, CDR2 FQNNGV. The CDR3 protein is CASSLQGYEQFF. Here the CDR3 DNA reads TGTGCCAGCAGCTTACAAGGGTATGAGCAGTTCTTC.

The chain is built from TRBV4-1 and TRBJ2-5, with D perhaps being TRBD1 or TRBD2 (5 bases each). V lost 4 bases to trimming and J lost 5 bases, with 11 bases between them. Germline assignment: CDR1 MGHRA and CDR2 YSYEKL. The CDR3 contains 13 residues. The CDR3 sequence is CASSRGDLETQYF. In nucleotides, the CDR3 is TGCGCCAGCAGCCGAGGGGATTTGGAGACCCAGTACTTC.

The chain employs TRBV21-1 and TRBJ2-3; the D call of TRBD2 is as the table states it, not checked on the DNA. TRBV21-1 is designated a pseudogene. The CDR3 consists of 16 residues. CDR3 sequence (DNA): TGTGCCAGCAGCAAAGCAGGGACTGACTTAACAGATACGCAGTATTTT. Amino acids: CASSKAGTDLTDTQYF.

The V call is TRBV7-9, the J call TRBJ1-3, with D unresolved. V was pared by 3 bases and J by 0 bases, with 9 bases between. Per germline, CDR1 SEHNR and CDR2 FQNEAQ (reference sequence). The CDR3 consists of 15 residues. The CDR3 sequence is CASSFREISGNTIYF. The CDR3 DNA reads TGTGCCAGCAGCTTTCGGGAGATCTCTGGAAACACCATATATTTT.